The 24 T cell receptor beta chains given below trace back to one sample, sequenced in a study of OX40 agonist ivuxolimab in advanced cancers. The table came from immunoSEQ multiplex PCR; TCRdb's copy has only in-frame clones and leaves some out. The table has roughly 20,000 clones, around 79% seen once. The sequenced sample was CD4+ or CD8+ T cells sorted from blood, obtained in a trial of the OX40 agonist ivuxolimab. These receptors came from an adult with an advanced solid tumor such as melanoma, head and neck, liver or kidney cancer.

This clone was seen only a few times. This rearrangement joins TRBV27 to TRBJ1-2, with 8 bases lining up with TRBD1. The CDR3 length is 13 residues. V was clipped by 7 bases and J by 8 bases; unmatched bases: 9. Germline CDR1 and CDR2: MNHEY and SMNVEV (reference sequence). The CDR3 is CASKDRAREGYTF. CDR3 bases: TGTGCCAGCAAGGACAGGGCGCGAGAAGGCTACACCTTC.

V gene TRBV19 combines with J gene TRBJ2-1; 9 bases map to TRBD2. The trim removed 4 bases at V and 4 bases at J, leaving 20 bases unmatched. The CDR3 is 20 residues long. Per germline, CDR1 LNHDA and CDR2 SQIVND (reference sequence). DNA for the CDR3: TGTGCCAGTAGTAAGTTTATGTCTAGCGGGGCAGTCTCCCCTTACAATGAGCAGTTCTTC. Amino acids: CASSKFMSSGAVSPYNEQFF.

The chain has TRBV9 and TRBJ2-7, with TRBD1 matching over 11 bases. The V gene end was trimmed by 4 bases and the J gene end by 4 bases; junction bases not matched to a gene: 4. The length of the CDR3 is 14 residues. In germline, CDR1 is SGDLS, CDR2 YYNGEE. In DNA form, the CDR3 reads TGTGCCAGCAGCCCCCGGGACAGGGGGTACGAGCAGTACTTC. Translating it yields CASSPRDRGYEQYF.

The chain recombines TRBV15 with TRBJ2-1; 7 positions match TRBD2. V trimming: 4 bases; J trimming: 4 bases; junction bases outside the gene matches: 4. The CDR3 spans 14 residues. Germline CDR1 reads LNHNV; CDR2 reads YYDKDF (reference sequence). The CDR3, as DNA: TGTGCCACCAGCAAACCCGGGGGGTACAATGAGCAGTTCTTC. Its translation: CATSKPGGYNEQFF. The entire variable domain, with the rest obtained from reference TRBV15 and TRBJ2-1, is as follows: DAMVIQNPRYQVTQFGKPVTLSCSQTLNHNVMYWYQQKSSQAPKLLFHYYDKDFNNEADTPDNFQSRRPNTSFCFLDIRSPGLGDTAMYLCATSKPGGYNEQFFGPGTRLTVL.

The chain joins TRBV12-5 to TRBJ2-5; the match to TRBD2 covers 7 bases. This CDR3 has 18 residues. The J segment lost 2 bases and the V segment lost 6 bases, leaving 18 bases of the junction unmatched. Germline V gene lookup returns CDR1 LGHNT and CDR2 FRNRAP. The CDR3 DNA reads TGTGCTAGTGGCCTCTCCAACCTTGGGGGGGGTCGGCAAGAGACCCAGTACTTC. Translating it yields CASGLSNLGGGRQETQYF.

The CDR3 coding sequence is TGTGCCAGCAGCTTTGAGGGATCCTGGTACAATGAGCAGTTCTTC. Protein product: CASSFEGSWYNEQFF. The chain recombines TRBV5-4 with TRBJ2-1; a possible D gene is TRBD2 (5 bases). Between the trimmed V and J ends, which lost 2 bases and 4 bases, there was a span of 13 bases. The CDR3 consists of 15 residues. The germline gives CDR1 SGHNT, CDR2 YYREEE (reference sequence).

The chain has TRBV25-1 and TRBJ2-7; D perhaps matches TRBD1 (6 bases). V was trimmed by 2 bases and J by 1 base, leaving 12 bases between them. Germline values: CDR1 MGHDK, CDR2 SYGVNS. This CDR3 spans 15 amino acids. This chain's CDR3 is CASSERKGVSYEQYF. The CDR3 DNA is TGTGCCAGCAGTGAAAGAAAGGGGGTTTCCTACGAGCAGTACTTC.

The sample holds many counts of this clone. This chain's CDR3 is CASSRGQIPTEAFF. The CDR3 DNA reads TGTGCCAGCAGCCGGGGACAGATCCCGACTGAAGCTTTCTTT. The chain recombines TRBV11-2 with TRBJ1-1, with 7 bases matching TRBD1. From germline, CDR1 is SGHAT and CDR2 FQNNGV. The junction had 8 bases not matched to a gene; V was cut back by 5 bases and J by 5 bases. The length of the CDR3 is 14 residues.

CDR3 sequence (DNA): TGCAGTGCTACCGCCGAGACCCAGTACTTC. This translates into CSATAETQYF. This chain links TRBV20-1 with TRBJ2-5; D is unclear. The CDR3 is 10 amino acids. V lost 4 bases, J lost 5 bases, and 5 bases lay in between. From germline, CDR1 is DFQATT and CDR2 SNEGSKA (reference sequence).

The rearrangement joins TRBV5-1 to TRBJ2-2, with 7 nucleotides matching TRBD1. Trimming at V came to 3 bases and at J to 1 base, leaving 3 bases not matched to a gene. The CDR3 extends over 15 amino acids. Germline values: CDR1 SGHRS, CDR2 YFSETQ. In nucleotides, the CDR3 is TGCGCCAGCAGCTCGCGGACAGGGAACACCGGGGAGCTGTTTTTT. This sequence encodes CASSSRTGNTGELFF.

The genes are TRBV12-5 and TRBJ1-2; no firm D call. Trimming cost V 3 bases and J 6 bases, with 11 bases left between them. The CDR3 extends over 13 amino acids. In germline, CDR1 is LGHNT, CDR2 FRNRAP. The DNA for the CDR3 is TGTGCTAGTGGTTTTGTTACGGAGGATGGCTACACCTTC. Encoded protein: CASGFVTEDGYTF.

The chain carries TRBV28 and TRBJ2-3; D may correspond to TRBD1 or TRBD2 (5 bases each). V lost 3 bases to trimming and J lost 6 bases, with 19 bases between them. The germline CDR1 and CDR2 sequences are MDHEN and SYDVKM. This CDR3 spans 16 amino acids. The CDR3 loop reads CASSLKPGTHGDTQYF. Here the CDR3 DNA reads TGTGCCAGCAGTTTGAAGCCCGGGACCCACGGGGATACGCAGTATTTT.

The sample holds a few counts of this clone. The rearrangement uses TRBV4-1 and TRBJ1-1, with D possibly being TRBD1 (5 bases). Germline V CDR1 and CDR2: MGHRA, YSYEKL. This CDR3 is built from 16 residues. With 0 bases removed from V and 8 bases from J, the gap between germline ends came to 19 bases. The CDR3 DNA reads as TGCGCCAGCAGCCAAGACTCCGGGACTAGAGAGATAGAAGCTTTCTTT. It is translated as CASSQDSGTREIEAFF.

Only a few counts were recorded for this clone. V and J are TRBV7-9 and TRBJ1-1; possible D gene TRBD1, 5 bases. The CDR3 is made up of 15 amino acids. Germline V lookup: CDR1 SEHNR, CDR2 FQNEAQ (reference sequence). The V end lost 6 bases, the J end lost 3 bases, and 17 bases lay between the germline ends. The CDR3 DNA follows: TGTGCCAGCAGTACTACCAGGGAATGGTACACTGAAGCTTTCTTT. This codes for CASSTTREWYTEAFF.

By its share, this clone is medium-sized (0.01 to 0.1%). The rearrangement links TRBV29-1 to TRBJ1-2; unclear D gene. V was clipped by 7 bases and J by 0 bases, with 6 bases between them. CDR3 size: 11 residues. The germline V gene encodes CDR1 SQVTM and CDR2 ANQGSEA. The CDR3 protein is CSAWTNYGYTF. The CDR3 DNA is TGCAGCGCCTGGACTAACTATGGCTACACCTTC.

The gene calls are TRBV30 and TRBJ1-1; D might be TRBD1 (6 bases). From germline, CDR1 is GTSNPN and CDR2 SVGIG (reference sequence). V lost 3 bases, J lost 1 base, and 15 bases lay in between. The CDR3 extends over 15 amino acids. The CDR3 DNA sequence: TGTGCCTGGAGAAATCCGGGACATCCGAACACTGAAGCTTTCTTT. This gives the protein CAWRNPGHPNTEAFF.

V usage is TRBV5-1 and J usage is TRBJ2-4; 8 bases match TRBD1. J gave up 5 bases and V 4 bases, and 2 bases lay outside the gene matches. The CDR3 length is 13 residues. Germline loops: CDR1 SGHRS, CDR2 YFSETQ. The CDR3 DNA sequence: TGCGCCAGCAGCCAGGGGGCTGAAAACATTCAGTACTTC. This gives the protein CASSQGAENIQYF.

V usage is TRBV15 and J usage is TRBJ1-3, with D perhaps matching TRBD1 (5 bases). Trimming left V 2 bases short and J 4 bases short, with 12 bases between. This CDR3 comprises 15 residues. Germline loops: CDR1 LNHNV, CDR2 YYDKDF (reference sequence). CDR3: CATSRLRGNGNTIYF. The CDR3 DNA sequence: TGTGCCACCAGCAGACTACGGGGGAACGGAAACACCATATATTTT. The complete variable domain, with remaining parts taken from reference TRBV15 and TRBJ1-3, reads DAMVIQNPRYQVTQFGKPVTLSCSQTLNHNVMYWYQQKSSQAPKLLFHYYDKDFNNEADTPDNFQSRRPNTSFCFLDIRSPGLGDTAMYLCATSRLRGNGNTIYFGEGSWLTVV.

CDR3 sequence: CASKEIGTEAFF. CDR3 nucleotide sequence: TGTGCCAGCAAAGAAATCGGCACTGAAGCTTTCTTT. The genes are TRBV7-9 and TRBJ1-1; D gene uncertain. Germline V gene sequence: CDR1 SEHNR, CDR2 FQNEAQ (reference sequence). There are 12 residues in the CDR3. V gave up 7 bases and J gave up 4 bases, with 10 bases separating them.

This rearrangement joins TRBV7-6 to TRBJ1-6; D gene unclear. V lost 5 bases to trimming and J lost 7 bases, with 15 bases between them. The CDR3 consists of 15 residues. The V gene's germline CDR1 is SGHVS and CDR2 FNYEAQ. CDR3 coding DNA: TGTGCCAGCAGCCTCTTGGGAGAGTCAAATTCACCCCTCCACTTT. Translation: CASSLLGESNSPLHF.

CDR3 in DNA: TGTGCCAGTAGCAGGTACTCTGGAAACACCATATATTTT. Translated, it gives CASSRYSGNTIYF. The chain joins TRBV19 to TRBJ1-3; D is uncertain. The germline V and J ends were trimmed by 6 bases and 0 bases, with 6 bases remaining between them. This CDR3 contains 13 residues. CDR1 and CDR2 (germline): LNHDA, SQIVND (reference sequence).

This clone rates as medium-sized (0.01 to 0.1%). The rearrangement uses TRBV4-1 and TRBJ2-7; D gene ambiguous. Trimming left V 0 bases short and J 0 bases short, with 9 bases between. CDR1 MGHRA and CDR2 YSYEKL come from the germline V gene. The CDR3 extends over 15 amino acids. The CDR3 here is CASSQEALSSYEQYF. CDR3 in DNA: TGCGCCAGCAGCCAAGAAGCTCTCAGCTCCTACGAGCAGTACTTC.

The chain recombines TRBV15 with TRBJ2-3; maybe TRBD1 (5 bases). CDR1 is LNHNV and CDR2 is YYDKDF in the germline V gene (reference sequence). CDR3 length: 18 residues. Trimming shortened V by 0 bases and J by 0 bases, and 16 bases separated the two germline ends. CDR3 in DNA: TGTGCCACCAGCAGAGATCTCCTGACAGATATTAGCACAGATACGCAGTATTTT. Protein product: CATSRDLLTDISTDTQYF.

DNA for the CDR3: TGCAGCGTTGAACCACAGCCCGAGGAAGCTTTCTTT. Its translation is CSVEPQPEEAFF. J is TRBJ1-1 and V is TRBV29-1; D is undetermined. Germline assignment: CDR1 SQVTM and CDR2 ANQGSEA. Trimming cost V 2 bases and J 8 bases, with 12 bases left between them. This CDR3 has 12 amino acids.